Given below is one T cell receptor (beta chain) in context. Its antigen remains unknown. Using a J-beta primer mix together with a sample-barcoded 5' primer, a second PCR was run for about 6 to 11 cycles. Each cDNA molecule received a tag from a template-switch adaptor that had 12 random nucleotides. MiXCR, run by TCRdb on the 5' RACE reads, gives a single entry per CDR3 protein. This table has 1,500,000 or so distinct CDR3 sequences, 45% to 70% appearing once. Germline V lookup: CDR1 SGHRS, CDR2 YFSETQ. The CDR3 is 15 residues long. V lost 4 bases to trimming and J lost 4 bases; unmatched junction nucleotides: 7. These data originate in a study of blood T cells in healthy people across ages. Whole-study results and caveats: In older individuals, TCR beta diversity per million T cells was lower, falling roughly linearly with age. Investigators treated diversity estimates from one million T cells as underestimates.

The sequence derives from a man between 18 and 35 years old in good health. This chain uses TRBV5-1 with TRBJ2-1; 8 positions match TRBD2. The sequenced sample was blood. The CDR3 sequence: CASSTVTSGYNEQFF. Here the CDR3 DNA reads TGCGCCAGCAGCACGGTAACTAGCGGATACAATGAGCAGTTCTTC.